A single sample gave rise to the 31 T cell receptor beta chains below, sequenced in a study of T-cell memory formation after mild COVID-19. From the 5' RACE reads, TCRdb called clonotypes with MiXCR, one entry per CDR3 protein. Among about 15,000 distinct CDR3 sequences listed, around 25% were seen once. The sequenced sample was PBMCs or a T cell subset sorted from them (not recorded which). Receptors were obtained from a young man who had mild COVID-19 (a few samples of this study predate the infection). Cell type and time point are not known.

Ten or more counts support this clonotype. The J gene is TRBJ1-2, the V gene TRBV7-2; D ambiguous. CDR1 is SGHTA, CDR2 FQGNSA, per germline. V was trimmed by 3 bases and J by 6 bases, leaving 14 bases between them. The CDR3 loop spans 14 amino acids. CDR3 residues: CASSLVGPLNGYTF. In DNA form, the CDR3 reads TGTGCCAGCAGCTTGGTCGGGCCCCTTAATGGCTACACCTTC.

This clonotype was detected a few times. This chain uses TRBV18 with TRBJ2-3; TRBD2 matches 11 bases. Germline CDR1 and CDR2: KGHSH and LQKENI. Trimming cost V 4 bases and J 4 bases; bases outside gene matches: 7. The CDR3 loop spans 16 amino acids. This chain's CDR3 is CASSLIAGGPADTQYF. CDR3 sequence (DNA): TGTGCCAGCTCACTGATAGCGGGGGGGCCGGCAGATACGCAGTATTTT.

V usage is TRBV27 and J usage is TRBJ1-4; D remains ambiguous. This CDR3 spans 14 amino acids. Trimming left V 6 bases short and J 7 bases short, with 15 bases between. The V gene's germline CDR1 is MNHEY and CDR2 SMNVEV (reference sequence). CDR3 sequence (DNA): TGTGCCAGCAGGGAGGGCGGGGTGGTTGAAAAACTGTTTTTT. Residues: CASREGGVVEKLFF.

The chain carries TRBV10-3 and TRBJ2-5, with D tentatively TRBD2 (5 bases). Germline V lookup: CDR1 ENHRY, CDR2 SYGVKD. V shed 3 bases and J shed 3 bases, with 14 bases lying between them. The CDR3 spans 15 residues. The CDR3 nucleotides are TGTGCCATCAGTGAACCAGACTACTGGAAAGAGACCCAGTACTTC. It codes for CAISEPDYWKETQYF.

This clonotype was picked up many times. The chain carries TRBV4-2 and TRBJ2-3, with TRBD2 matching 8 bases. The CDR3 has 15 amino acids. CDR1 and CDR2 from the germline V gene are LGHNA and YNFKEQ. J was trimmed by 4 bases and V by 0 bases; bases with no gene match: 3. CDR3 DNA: TGTGCCAGCAGCCAAGATCGGGGGGGCCCAGATACGCAGTATTTT. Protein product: CASSQDRGGPDTQYF.

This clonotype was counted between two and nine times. CDR3 region: CASSLALRGSAYNEQFF. The CDR3 coding sequence is TGTGCCAGCAGCTTAGCGCTCCGGGGATCCGCCTACAATGAGCAGTTCTTC. The chain carries TRBV7-2 and TRBJ2-1; tentatively, D is TRBD2 (5 bases). The CDR3 is 17 amino acids. Trimming cost V 0 bases and J 2 bases, with 14 bases left between them. Germline V CDR1 and CDR2: SGHTA, FQGNSA.

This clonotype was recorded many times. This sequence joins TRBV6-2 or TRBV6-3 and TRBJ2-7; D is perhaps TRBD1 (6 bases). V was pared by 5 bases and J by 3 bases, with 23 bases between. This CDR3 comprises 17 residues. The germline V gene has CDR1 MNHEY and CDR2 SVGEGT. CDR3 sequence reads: CASSIRDTETTDYEQYF. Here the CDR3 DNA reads TGTGCCAGCAGTATACGGGACACTGAAACCACGGACTACGAGCAGTACTTC.

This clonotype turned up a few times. CDR3 coding DNA: TGTGCCAGCAGTCCGACAGGGAATCAGCCCCAGCATTTT. Translating it yields CASSPTGNQPQHF. The chain has TRBV12-3 or TRBV12-4 and TRBJ1-5; 7 nucleotides agree with TRBD1. The CDR3 spans 13 residues. V dropped 5 bases and J dropped 4; count of bases not matched to a gene: 2.

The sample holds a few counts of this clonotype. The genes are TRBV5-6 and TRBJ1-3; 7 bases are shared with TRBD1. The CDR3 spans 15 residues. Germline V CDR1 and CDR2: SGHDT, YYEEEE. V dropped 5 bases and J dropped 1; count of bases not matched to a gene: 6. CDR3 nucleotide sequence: TGTGCCAGCAGACGGACAGGATCTTCTGGAAACACCATATATTTT. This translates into CASRRTGSSGNTIYF.

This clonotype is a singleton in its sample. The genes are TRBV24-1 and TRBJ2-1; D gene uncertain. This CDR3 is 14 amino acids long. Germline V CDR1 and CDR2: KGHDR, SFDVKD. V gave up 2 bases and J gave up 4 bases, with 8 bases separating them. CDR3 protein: CATSDSWVYNEQFF. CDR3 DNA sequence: TGTGCCACCAGTGATTCGTGGGTTTACAATGAGCAGTTCTTC.

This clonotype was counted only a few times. This CDR3 reads CATSRDWDGDTEAFF. CDR3 nucleotides: TGTGCCACCAGCAGAGATTGGGATGGAGACACTGAAGCTTTCTTT. The chain employs TRBV15 and TRBJ1-1, with D uncertain. The CDR3 sequence is 15 residues long. Germline CDR1 and CDR2: LNHNV and YYDKDF (reference sequence). V lost 0 bases and J lost 3, with 11 bases in between.

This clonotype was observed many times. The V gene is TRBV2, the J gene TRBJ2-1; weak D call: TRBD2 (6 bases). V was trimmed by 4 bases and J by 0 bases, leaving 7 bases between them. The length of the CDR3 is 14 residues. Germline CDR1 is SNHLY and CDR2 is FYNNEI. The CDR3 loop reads CASSVGSSYNEQFF. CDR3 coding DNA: TGTGCCAGCAGTGTCGGGAGCTCCTACAATGAGCAGTTCTTC.

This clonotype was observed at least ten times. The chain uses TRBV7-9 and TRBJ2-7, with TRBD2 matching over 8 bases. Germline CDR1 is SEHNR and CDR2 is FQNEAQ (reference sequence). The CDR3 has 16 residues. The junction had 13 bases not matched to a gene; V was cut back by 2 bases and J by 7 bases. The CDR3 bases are TGTGCCAGCAGCTTATTGGGCGGGGGGCGTCTGTCGGAGCAGTACTTC. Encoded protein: CASSLLGGGRLSEQYF.

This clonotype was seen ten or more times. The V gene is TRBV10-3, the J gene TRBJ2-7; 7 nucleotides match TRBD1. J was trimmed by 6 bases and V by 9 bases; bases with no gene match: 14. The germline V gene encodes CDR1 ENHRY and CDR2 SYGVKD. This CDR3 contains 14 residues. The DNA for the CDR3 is TGTGCCATGGGCCCGAGGGGGCAAGATGGCGAGCAGTACTTC. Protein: CAMGPRGQDGEQYF.

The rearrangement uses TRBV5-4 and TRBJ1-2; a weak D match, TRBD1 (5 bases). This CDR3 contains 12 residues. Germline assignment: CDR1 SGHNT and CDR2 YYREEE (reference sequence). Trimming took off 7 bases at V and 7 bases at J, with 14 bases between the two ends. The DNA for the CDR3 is TGTGCCAGCCGGACTGGGGGAGTTGGCTACACCTTC. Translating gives CASRTGGVGYTF.

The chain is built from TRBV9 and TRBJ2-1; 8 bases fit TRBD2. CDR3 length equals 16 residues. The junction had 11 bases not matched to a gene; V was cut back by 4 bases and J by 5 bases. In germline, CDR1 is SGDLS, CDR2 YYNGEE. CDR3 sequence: CASSLNSGETNNEQFF. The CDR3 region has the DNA TGTGCCAGCAGCCTAAATAGCGGGGAGACCAACAATGAGCAGTTCTTC. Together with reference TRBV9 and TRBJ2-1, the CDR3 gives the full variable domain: DSGVTQTPKHLITATGQRVTLRCSPRSGDLSVYWYQQSLDQGLQFLIQYYNGEERAKGNILERFSAQQFPDLHSELNLSSLELGDSALYFCASSLNSGETNNEQFFGPGTRLTVL.

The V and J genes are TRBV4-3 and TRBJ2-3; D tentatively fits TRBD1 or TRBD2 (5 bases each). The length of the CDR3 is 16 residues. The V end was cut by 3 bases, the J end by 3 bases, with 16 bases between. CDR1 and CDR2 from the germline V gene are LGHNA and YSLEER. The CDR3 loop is CASSHWQSGGTDTQYF. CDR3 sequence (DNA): TGCGCCAGCAGCCATTGGCAGTCTGGGGGTACAGATACGCAGTATTTT.

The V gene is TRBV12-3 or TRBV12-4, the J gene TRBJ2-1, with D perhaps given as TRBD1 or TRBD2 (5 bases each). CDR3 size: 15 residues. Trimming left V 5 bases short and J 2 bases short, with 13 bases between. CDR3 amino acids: CASSPRRGAYNEQFF. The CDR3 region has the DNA TGTGCCAGCAGTCCCCGAAGGGGAGCCTACAATGAGCAGTTCTTC.

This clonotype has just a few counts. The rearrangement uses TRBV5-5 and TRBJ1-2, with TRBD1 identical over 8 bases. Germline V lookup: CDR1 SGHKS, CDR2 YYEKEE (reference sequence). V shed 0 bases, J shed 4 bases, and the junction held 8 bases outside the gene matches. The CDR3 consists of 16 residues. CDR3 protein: CASSLARTGLFYGYTF. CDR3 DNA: TGTGCCAGCAGCTTGGCGAGGACAGGGCTGTTCTATGGCTACACCTTC.

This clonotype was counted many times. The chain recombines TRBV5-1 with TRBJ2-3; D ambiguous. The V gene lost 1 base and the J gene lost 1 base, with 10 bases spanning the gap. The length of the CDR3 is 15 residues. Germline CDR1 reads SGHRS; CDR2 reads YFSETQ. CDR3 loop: CASSLLREGTDTQYF. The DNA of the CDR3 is TGCGCCAGCAGCTTGTTAAGAGAGGGCACAGATACGCAGTATTTT.

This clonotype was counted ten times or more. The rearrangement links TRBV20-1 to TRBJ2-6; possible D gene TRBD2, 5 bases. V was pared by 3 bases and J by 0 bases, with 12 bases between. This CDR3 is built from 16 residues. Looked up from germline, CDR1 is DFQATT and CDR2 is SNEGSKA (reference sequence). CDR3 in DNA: TGCAGTGCTAGGGCTCCCGACTACTCTGGGGCCAACGTCCTGACTTTC. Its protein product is CSARAPDYSGANVLTF.

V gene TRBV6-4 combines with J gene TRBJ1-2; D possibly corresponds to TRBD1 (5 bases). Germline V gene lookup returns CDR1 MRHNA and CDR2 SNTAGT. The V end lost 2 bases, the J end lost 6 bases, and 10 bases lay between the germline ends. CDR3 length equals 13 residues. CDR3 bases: TGTGCCAGCAGTGACAACCCCAGGGATGGCTACACCTTC. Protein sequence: CASSDNPRDGYTF.

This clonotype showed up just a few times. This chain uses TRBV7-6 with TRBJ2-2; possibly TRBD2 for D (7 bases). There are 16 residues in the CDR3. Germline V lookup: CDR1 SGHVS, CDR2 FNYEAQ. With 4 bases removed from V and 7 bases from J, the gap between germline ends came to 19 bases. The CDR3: CASSSMGGPIGGELFF. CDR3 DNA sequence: TGTGCCAGCAGCTCCATGGGGGGGCCGATCGGCGGGGAGCTGTTTTTT.

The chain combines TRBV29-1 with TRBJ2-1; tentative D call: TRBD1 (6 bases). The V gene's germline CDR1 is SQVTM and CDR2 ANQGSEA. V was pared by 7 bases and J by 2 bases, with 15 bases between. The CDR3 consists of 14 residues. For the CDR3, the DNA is TGCAGCGGTCGGATGGGGGCAGCCTACAATGAGCAGTTCTTC. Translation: CSGRMGAAYNEQFF.

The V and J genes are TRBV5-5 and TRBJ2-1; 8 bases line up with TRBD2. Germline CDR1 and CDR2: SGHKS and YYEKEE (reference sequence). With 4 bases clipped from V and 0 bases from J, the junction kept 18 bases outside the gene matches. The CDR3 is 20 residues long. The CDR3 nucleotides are TGTGCCAGCAGCGCCCGGGGGGTAGTAGCGGGGACCAGCTCCTACAATGAGCAGTTCTTC. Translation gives CASSARGVVAGTSSYNEQFF.

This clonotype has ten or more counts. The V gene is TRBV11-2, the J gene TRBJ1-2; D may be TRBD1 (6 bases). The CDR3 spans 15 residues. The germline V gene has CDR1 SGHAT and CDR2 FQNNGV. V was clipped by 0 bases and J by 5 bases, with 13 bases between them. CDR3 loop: CASSLEGRGPYGYTF. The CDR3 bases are TGTGCCAGCAGCTTAGAGGGCAGGGGACCGTATGGCTACACCTTC.

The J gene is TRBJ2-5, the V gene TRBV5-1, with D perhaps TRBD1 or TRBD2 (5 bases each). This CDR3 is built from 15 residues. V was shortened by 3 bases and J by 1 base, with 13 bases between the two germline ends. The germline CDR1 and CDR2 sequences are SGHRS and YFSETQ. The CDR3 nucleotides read TGCGCCAGCAGCTCGGTGGTTGGGGGCCAAGAGACCCAGTACTTC. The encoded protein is CASSSVVGGQETQYF.

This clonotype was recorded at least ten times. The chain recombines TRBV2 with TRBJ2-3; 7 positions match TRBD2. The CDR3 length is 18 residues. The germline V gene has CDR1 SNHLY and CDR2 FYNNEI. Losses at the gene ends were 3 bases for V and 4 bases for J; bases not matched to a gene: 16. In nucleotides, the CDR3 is TGTGCCAGCAGTGATGAGTTAAGCGTAGTAGCGGGTTCAGATACGCAGTATTTT. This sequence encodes CASSDELSVVAGSDTQYF.

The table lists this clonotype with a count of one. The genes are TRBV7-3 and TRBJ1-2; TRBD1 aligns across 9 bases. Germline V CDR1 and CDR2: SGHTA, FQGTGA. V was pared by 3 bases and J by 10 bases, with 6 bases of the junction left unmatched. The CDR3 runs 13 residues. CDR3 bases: TGTGCCAGCAGCTTCACAGGGGGCAACGACTACACCTTC. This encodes CASSFTGGNDYTF.

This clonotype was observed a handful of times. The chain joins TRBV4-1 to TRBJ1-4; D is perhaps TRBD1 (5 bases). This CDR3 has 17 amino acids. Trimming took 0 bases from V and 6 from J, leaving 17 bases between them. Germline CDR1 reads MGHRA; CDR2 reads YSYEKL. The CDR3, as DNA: TGCGCCAGCAGCCAAGATCGGATAGGGGACCTGGATGAAAAACTGTTTTTT. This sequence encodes CASSQDRIGDLDEKLFF.

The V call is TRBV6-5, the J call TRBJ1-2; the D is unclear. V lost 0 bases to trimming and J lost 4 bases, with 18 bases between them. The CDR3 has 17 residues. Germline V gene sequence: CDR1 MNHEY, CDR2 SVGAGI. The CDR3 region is CASSYSPRDLLGYGYTF. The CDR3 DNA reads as TGTGCCAGCAGTTACTCTCCGAGAGACCTTCTTGGCTATGGCTACACCTTC.